Listed below are T cell receptor beta chains from one sample, sequenced in a study of shared clonotypes between healthy human individuals. Generated by immunoSEQ multiplex PCR, the TCRdb table keeps only in-frame clones and is missing some. The table lists 900,000 to 1,200,000 clones, 75% to 85% of them singletons, with roughly 0.62% in the top ten. Sequencing used memory CD4+ T cells from PBMCs. These receptors were obtained from a man between 18 and 35 years old in good health. Some clones in this sample may be carry-over from other donors' samples. Each CDR3 is given with its conserved first and last residue. Each record gives: CDR3 protein, CDR3 DNA, clone size, V gene, J gene, CDR3 length, D gene. The D gene is left open where the match is weak. Clone size is given for some rows only: seen once, a few or many times, or a class if the clone is expanded.

CDR3 protein: CASSSPREQYF; CDR3 DNA: TGTGCCAGCAGTTCCCCTCGCGAGCAGTACTTC; clone size: -; V gene: TRBV28; J gene: TRBJ2-7; CDR3 length: 11; D gene: -
CDR3 protein: CATSRTSYEEQYF; CDR3 DNA: TGTGCCACCAGCAGAACCTCCTACGAGGAGCAGTACTTC; clone size: few; V gene: TRBV15; J gene: TRBJ2-7; CDR3 length: 13; D gene: -
CDR3 protein: CASSQDTRLSNTEAFF; CDR3 DNA: TGTGCCAGCAGCCAAGACACTCGACTTTCGAACACTGAAGCTTTCTTT; clone size: few; V gene: TRBV4-2; J gene: TRBJ1-1; CDR3 length: 16; D gene: -
CDR3 protein: CASSYEGLWNTEAFF; CDR3 DNA: TGTGCCAGCAGTTACGAGGGCCTTTGGAACACTGAAGCTTTCTTT; clone size: -; V gene: TRBV6-6; J gene: TRBJ1-1; CDR3 length: 15; D gene: -
CDR3 protein: CASSSKVGGSSYNEQFF; CDR3 DNA: TGTGCCAGCAGTTCGAAGGTCGGGGGAAGTTCCTACAATGAGCAGTTCTTC; clone size: -; V gene: TRBV28; J gene: TRBJ2-1; CDR3 length: 17; D gene: -
CDR3 protein: CASRPGLEREQYF; CDR3 DNA: TGTGCCAGCAGACCGGGACTAGAACGCGAGCAGTACTTC; clone size: few; V gene: TRBV2; J gene: TRBJ2-7; CDR3 length: 13; D gene: TRBD2
CDR3 protein: CASSQDVGGRGSNEQFF; CDR3 DNA: TGTGCCAGCAGCCAAGATGTTGGCGGGAGAGGAAGCAATGAGCAGTTCTTC; clone size: many; V gene: TRBV4-2; J gene: TRBJ2-1; CDR3 length: 17; D gene: TRBD2
CDR3 protein: CASSLRDQETQYF; CDR3 DNA: TGTGCCAGCAGCCTGCGGGACCAAGAGACCCAGTACTTC; clone size: few; V gene: TRBV7-8; J gene: TRBJ2-5; CDR3 length: 13; D gene: -
CDR3 protein: CASSLSAPGNTGELFF; CDR3 DNA: TGTGCCAGCAGTTTATCAGCGCCAGGCAACACCGGGGAGCTGTTTTTT; clone size: -; V gene: TRBV28; J gene: TRBJ2-2; CDR3 length: 16; D gene: -
CDR3 protein: CASSLVAGEETQYF; CDR3 DNA: TGTGCCAGCAGCTTGGTGGCGGGAGAAGAGACCCAGTACTTC; clone size: -; V gene: TRBV5-4; J gene: TRBJ2-5; CDR3 length: 14; D gene: TRBD2
CDR3 protein: CASSGSAGTGVYNEQFF; CDR3 DNA: TGCGCCAGCAGCGGGAGTGCGGGGACAGGGGTGTACAATGAGCAGTTCTTC; clone size: -; V gene: TRBV5-1; J gene: TRBJ2-1; CDR3 length: 17; D gene: TRBD1
CDR3 protein: CASSLRTSGSVTYEQYF; CDR3 DNA: TGCGCCAGCAGCTTAAGGACTAGCGGGAGTGTCACCTACGAGCAGTACTTC; clone size: few; V gene: TRBV5-1; J gene: TRBJ2-7; CDR3 length: 17; D gene: TRBD2
CDR3 protein: CASSNHRNQETQYF; CDR3 DNA: TGTGCCAGCAGCAATCACCGGAATCAAGAGACCCAGTACTTC; clone size: many; V gene: TRBV28; J gene: TRBJ2-5; CDR3 length: 14; D gene: -
CDR3 protein: CASSYHGTSGYNEQFF; CDR3 DNA: TGCGCCAGCAGCTACCACGGGACTAGCGGGTACAATGAACAGTTCTTC; clone size: -; V gene: TRBV5-1; J gene: TRBJ2-1; CDR3 length: 16; D gene: TRBD2
CDR3 protein: CASSPQLGDGTEAFF; CDR3 DNA: TGCGCCAGCAGCCCACAGCTGGGCGACGGCACTGAAGCTTTCTTT; clone size: -; V gene: TRBV5-1; J gene: TRBJ1-1; CDR3 length: 15; D gene: -
CDR3 protein: CASSLSGSRDYGYTF; CDR3 DNA: TGTGCCAGCAGCTTATCCGGATCGAGGGACTATGGCTACACCTTC; clone size: -; V gene: TRBV13; J gene: TRBJ1-2; CDR3 length: 15; D gene: -
CDR3 protein: CASSIERNTEAFF; CDR3 DNA: TGTGCCAGCAGTATTGAAAGGAACACTGAAGCTTTCTTT; clone size: -; V gene: TRBV5-6; J gene: TRBJ1-1; CDR3 length: 13; D gene: -
CDR3 protein: CAWQDRANYGYTF; CDR3 DNA: TGTGCCTGGCAGGACAGGGCTAACTATGGCTACACCTTC; clone size: -; V gene: TRBV28; J gene: TRBJ1-2; CDR3 length: 13; D gene: TRBD1
CDR3 protein: CATTAGGTYNEQFF; CDR3 DNA: TGTGCCACCACTGCGGGAGGGACCTACAATGAGCAGTTCTTC; clone size: -; V gene: TRBV28; J gene: TRBJ2-1; CDR3 length: 14; D gene: TRBD2
CDR3 protein: CASSVEGAGGYEQYF; CDR3 DNA: TGTGCCAGCAGCGTAGAAGGGGCAGGGGGCTACGAGCAGTACTTC; clone size: -; V gene: TRBV9; J gene: TRBJ2-7; CDR3 length: 15; D gene: TRBD1
CDR3 protein: CASSPPPGGGYNEQFF; CDR3 DNA: TGTGCCAGCTCACCACCCCCGGGCGGGGGGTACAATGAGCAGTTCTTC; clone size: -; V gene: TRBV18; J gene: TRBJ2-1; CDR3 length: 16; D gene: TRBD2
CDR3 protein: CASSSVLGGVTEAFF; CDR3 DNA: TGTGCCAGCAGTTCAGTCTTAGGAGGGGTGACTGAAGCTTTCTTT; clone size: -; V gene: TRBV11-2; J gene: TRBJ1-1; CDR3 length: 15; D gene: -
CDR3 protein: CASSPGRRHQYF; CDR3 DNA: TGTGCCAGCTCACCGGGTAGGAGACACCAGTACTTC; clone size: -; V gene: TRBV18; J gene: TRBJ2-5; CDR3 length: 12; D gene: -
CDR3 protein: CASYPGFSGANVLTF; CDR3 DNA: TGTGCCAGCTATCCAGGGTTCTCTGGGGCCAACGTCCTGACTTTC; clone size: -; V gene: TRBV2; J gene: TRBJ2-6; CDR3 length: 15; D gene: -
CDR3 protein: CASSLSVNTEAFF; CDR3 DNA: TGTGCCAGCAGTTTATCCGTGAACACTGAAGCTTTCTTT; clone size: -; V gene: TRBV27; J gene: TRBJ1-1; CDR3 length: 13; D gene: -
CDR3 protein: CASSPTGGGLETQYF; CDR3 DNA: TGTGCCAGCTCACCAACAGGGGGAGGACTAGAGACCCAGTACTTC; clone size: many; V gene: TRBV18; J gene: TRBJ2-5; CDR3 length: 15; D gene: TRBD1
CDR3 protein: CASSTPGGVGYTF; CDR3 DNA: TGTGCCAGTAGTACCCCGGGCGGGGTAGGCTACACCTTC; clone size: -; V gene: TRBV19; J gene: TRBJ1-2; CDR3 length: 13; D gene: -
CDR3 protein: CATVYYYEQYF; CDR3 DNA: TGTGCCACAGTATACTACTACGAGCAGTACTTC; clone size: -; V gene: TRBV2; J gene: TRBJ2-7; CDR3 length: 11; D gene: -
CDR3 protein: CASGRVSSYEQYF; CDR3 DNA: TGTGCCAGCGGTCGAGTCTCCTCCTACGAGCAGTACTTC; clone size: -; V gene: TRBV2; J gene: TRBJ2-7; CDR3 length: 13; D gene: -
CDR3 protein: CASRELARTDTQYF; CDR3 DNA: TGTGCCAGCAGGGAGCTAGCACGGACAGATACGCAGTATTTT; clone size: few; V gene: TRBV2; J gene: TRBJ2-3; CDR3 length: 14; D gene: -
CDR3 protein: CASSPPGTPGELFF; CDR3 DNA: TGTGCCAGCAGTCCGCCCGGGACGCCCGGGGAGCTGTTTTTT; clone size: many; V gene: TRBV6-5; J gene: TRBJ2-2; CDR3 length: 14; D gene: -
CDR3 protein: CAMRGPEKETQYF; CDR3 DNA: TGTGCCATGAGGGGCCCAGAGAAGGAGACCCAGTACTTC; clone size: many; V gene: TRBV10-3; J gene: TRBJ2-5; CDR3 length: 13; D gene: -
CDR3 protein: CASSQGSLYEQYF; CDR3 DNA: TGCGCCAGCAGCCAAGGGAGTCTCTACGAGCAGTACTTC; clone size: once; V gene: TRBV4-1; J gene: TRBJ2-7; CDR3 length: 13; D gene: -
CDR3 protein: CASSLAAPYEQYF; CDR3 DNA: TGTGCCAGCAGCTTGGCTGCCCCCTACGAGCAGTACTTC; clone size: -; V gene: TRBV5-5; J gene: TRBJ2-7; CDR3 length: 13; D gene: -
CDR3 protein: CAWRSPGSKPSTDTQYF; CDR3 DNA: TGTGCCTGGAGGAGCCCCGGCAGCAAACCTAGCACAGATACGCAGTATTTT; clone size: once; V gene: TRBV30; J gene: TRBJ2-3; CDR3 length: 17; D gene: -
CDR3 protein: CASSLGGVAYNEQFF; CDR3 DNA: TGTGCCAGCAGCTTAGGGGGAGTGGCCTACAATGAGCAGTTCTTC; clone size: -; V gene: TRBV7-2; J gene: TRBJ2-1; CDR3 length: 15; D gene: -
CDR3 protein: CASSLRGDFYEQYF; CDR3 DNA: TGTGCCAGCAGTTTAAGGGGAGATTTCTACGAGCAGTACTTC; clone size: -; V gene: TRBV28; J gene: TRBJ2-7; CDR3 length: 14; D gene: -
CDR3 protein: CASSVAGSYSYEQYF; CDR3 DNA: TGTGCCAGCAGCGTAGCTGGCAGTTACTCCTACGAGCAGTACTTC; clone size: -; V gene: TRBV9; J gene: TRBJ2-7; CDR3 length: 15; D gene: -
CDR3 protein: CASNPGGARYEQYF; CDR3 DNA: TGTGCCAGCAACCCTGGGGGGGCCCGCTACGAGCAGTACTTC; clone size: -; V gene: TRBV5-4; J gene: TRBJ2-7; CDR3 length: 14; D gene: -
CDR3 protein: CAWDPYQETQYF; CDR3 DNA: TGTGCCTGGGACCCATACCAAGAGACCCAGTACTTC; clone size: -; V gene: TRBV30; J gene: TRBJ2-5; CDR3 length: 12; D gene: -
CDR3 protein: CASSLEGGKCPGELFF; CDR3 DNA: TGTGCCAGCAGCTTGGAGGGGGGTAAGTGCCCCGGGGAGCTGTTTTTT; clone size: once; V gene: TRBV5-6; J gene: TRBJ2-2; CDR3 length: 16; D gene: -
CDR3 protein: CASSGASGANVLTF; CDR3 DNA: TGTGCCAGCAGCGGGGCGTCTGGGGCCAACGTCCTGACTTTC; clone size: -; V gene: TRBV9; J gene: TRBJ2-6; CDR3 length: 14; D gene: -
CDR3 protein: CASSEGTGELFF; CDR3 DNA: TGTGCCAGCAGTGAAGGAACCGGGGAGCTGTTTTTT; clone size: -; V gene: TRBV2; J gene: TRBJ2-2; CDR3 length: 12; D gene: -
CDR3 protein: CSATGRTEAFF; CDR3 DNA: TGCAGTGCGACAGGGAGAACTGAAGCTTTCTTT; clone size: -; V gene: TRBV20-1; J gene: TRBJ1-1; CDR3 length: 11; D gene: TRBD1
CDR3 protein: CASSRGLAHSYEQYF; CDR3 DNA: TGTGCCAGCAGCCGTGGACTAGCGCACTCCTACGAGCAGTACTTC; clone size: -; V gene: TRBV6-5; J gene: TRBJ2-7; CDR3 length: 15; D gene: TRBD2
CDR3 protein: CASSEGQVETQYF; CDR3 DNA: TGTGCCAGCAGTGAGGGACAGGTCGAGACCCAGTACTTC; clone size: -; V gene: TRBV2; J gene: TRBJ2-5; CDR3 length: 13; D gene: TRBD1
CDR3 protein: CASSPPVGYNEQFF; CDR3 DNA: TGTGCCAGCTCACCACCAGTAGGTTACAATGAGCAGTTCTTC; clone size: few; V gene: TRBV18; J gene: TRBJ2-1; CDR3 length: 14; D gene: -
CDR3 protein: CASSLALGGEYF; CDR3 DNA: TGTGCCAGCAGCTTGGCTCTAGGAGGAGAGTACTTC; clone size: once; V gene: TRBV5-5; J gene: TRBJ2-7; CDR3 length: 12; D gene: -
CDR3 protein: CASSPLAEVHTQYF; CDR3 DNA: TGCGCCAGCAGCCCCCTCGCGGAGGTCCATACGCAGTATTTT; clone size: -; V gene: TRBV5-1; J gene: TRBJ2-3; CDR3 length: 14; D gene: -
CDR3 protein: CASSPAGTYEQYF; CDR3 DNA: TGTGCCAGCAGCCCGGCGGGGACCTACGAGCAGTACTTC; clone size: -; V gene: TRBV28; J gene: TRBJ2-7; CDR3 length: 13; D gene: -
CDR3 protein: CASRYQNTEAFF; CDR3 DNA: TGTGCCAGCAGATACCAGAACACTGAAGCTTTCTTT; clone size: -; V gene: TRBV6-6; J gene: TRBJ1-1; CDR3 length: 12; D gene: -
CDR3 protein: CAIKTQGAGNTEAFF; CDR3 DNA: TGTGCCATCAAGACGCAGGGGGCAGGGAACACTGAAGCTTTCTTT; clone size: -; V gene: TRBV10-3; J gene: TRBJ1-1; CDR3 length: 15; D gene: TRBD1
CDR3 protein: CASSLTRGPGELFF; CDR3 DNA: TGTGCCAGCAGCCTAACCAGGGGCCCCGGGGAGCTGTTTTTT; clone size: -; V gene: TRBV7-9; J gene: TRBJ2-2; CDR3 length: 14; D gene: -
CDR3 protein: CSVIGGVDTGELFF; CDR3 DNA: TGCAGCGTTATCGGAGGGGTGGACACCGGGGAGCTGTTTTTT; clone size: -; V gene: TRBV29-1; J gene: TRBJ2-2; CDR3 length: 14; D gene: -
CDR3 protein: CASSPVSGETQYF; CDR3 DNA: TGTGCCAGCAGCCCAGTTAGTGGGGAAACGCAGTATTTT; clone size: -; V gene: TRBV5-4; J gene: TRBJ2-3; CDR3 length: 13; D gene: -
CDR3 protein: CASSLAGQPYEQYF; CDR3 DNA: TGCGCCAGCAGCTTAGCGGGGCAGCCCTACGAGCAGTACTTC; clone size: -; V gene: TRBV5-1; J gene: TRBJ2-7; CDR3 length: 14; D gene: TRBD2
CDR3 protein: CASSIGRRGEKLFF; CDR3 DNA: TGTGCCAGCAGTATCGGACGGCGCGGTGAAAAACTGTTTTTT; clone size: -; V gene: TRBV28; J gene: TRBJ1-4; CDR3 length: 14; D gene: -
CDR3 protein: CASSFPFPGQGTFF; CDR3 DNA: TGTGCCAGCAGTTTCCCATTTCCGGGACAGGGGACTTTCTTT; clone size: -; V gene: TRBV28; J gene: TRBJ1-1; CDR3 length: 14; D gene: TRBD1